These 2 T cell receptor beta chains came from one sample sequenced in a study of cytomegalovirus exposure and HLA in healthy donors. Primers included in the PCR were 60 Vbeta and 13 Jbeta primers. Assay used: immunoSEQ multiplex PCR; TCRdb lists only in-frame clones, some missing. This sample has over 150,000 clones; around 83% occur once, and the top ten carry 7.5% to 9.5%. What was sequenced was PBMCs. The receptors come from a male donor in good health and CMV-seropositive.

V gene TRBV19 combines with J gene TRBJ1-5, with D possibly being TRBD1 (5 bases). Trimming stripped 6 bases from V and 0 bases from J, with 9 bases between. The CDR3 sequence is 14 residues long. CDR1 is LNHDA and CDR2 is SQIVND in the germline V gene (reference sequence). CDR3 coding DNA: TGTGCCAGTAGCCAGACAGCTAGCAATCAGCCCCAGCATTTT. Its translation: CASSQTASNQPQHF.

Comments on this clone: The sample carries other DNA sequences with the same CDR3. The V and J genes are TRBV15 and TRBJ1-5; the D gene is possibly TRBD1 (5 bases). CDR1 is LNHNV and CDR2 is YYDKDF in the germline V gene (reference sequence). The CDR3 extends over 14 amino acids. V lost 1 base to trimming and J lost 4 bases, with 8 bases between them. In DNA, the CDR3 is TGTGCCACCAGCAGAGGCGGGGGGAATCAGCCCCAGCATTTT. Protein sequence: CATSRGGGNQPQHF.